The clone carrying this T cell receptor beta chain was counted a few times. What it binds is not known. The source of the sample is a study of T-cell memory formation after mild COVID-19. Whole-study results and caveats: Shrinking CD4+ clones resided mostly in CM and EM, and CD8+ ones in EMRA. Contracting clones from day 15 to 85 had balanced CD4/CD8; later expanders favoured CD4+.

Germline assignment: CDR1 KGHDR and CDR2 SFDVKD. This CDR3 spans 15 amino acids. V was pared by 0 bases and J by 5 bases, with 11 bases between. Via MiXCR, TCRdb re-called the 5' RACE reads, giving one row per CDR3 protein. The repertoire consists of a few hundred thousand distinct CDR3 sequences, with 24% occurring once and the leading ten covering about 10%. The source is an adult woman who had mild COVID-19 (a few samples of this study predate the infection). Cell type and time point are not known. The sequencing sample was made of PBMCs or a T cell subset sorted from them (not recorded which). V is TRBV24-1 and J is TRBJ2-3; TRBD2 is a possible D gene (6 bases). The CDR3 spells CATSDLGGAGDTQYF. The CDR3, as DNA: TGTGCCACCAGTGATTTGGGCGGAGCGGGAGATACGCAGTATTTT.